These T cell receptor beta chains were read from a single sample in a study of blood T cell repertoires in COVID-19. Profiling relied on immunoSEQ multiplex PCR, and the TCRdb table lists in-frame clones only, not all of them. The sample contains 200,000 to 250,000 clones, 75% to 85% of which appear only once. The specimen was peripheral blood. Receptors originate from a human donor in a cohort sampled during active COVID-19. Both conserved end residues are part of each CDR3. Fields, in order: CDR3 length, V gene, J gene, CDR3 protein.

17	TRBV2	TRBJ2-7	CASSEIPGTSSFYEQYF
16	TRBV5-4	TRBJ2-5	CASSSGLAASQETQYF
15	TRBV3-1/TRBV3-2	TRBJ2-5	CASSRRGGARETQYF
16	TRBV28	TRBJ2-1	CASSSNRVGIVNEQFF
17	TRBV3-1/TRBV3-2	TRBJ2-1	CASSPGRTSGSLYEQFF
14	TRBV27	TRBJ2-7	CASSSDRDSYEQYF
15	TRBV9	TRBJ2-5	CASSVRTGGQETQYF
16	TRBV4-1	TRBJ2-7	CASSQDFGQGGYEQYF
14	TRBV10-1	TRBJ2-1	CASSEGQGPNEQFF
13	TRBV6-5	TRBJ2-7	CASSWTRDYEQYF